A single T cell receptor beta chain is shown here with its context. The PCR employed 60 Vbeta primers together with 13 Jbeta primers. Assay: immunoSEQ multiplex PCR; the TCRdb copy retains only in-frame clones and omits some. The sample shows some 170,000 clones, around 80% of them seen only once. The CDR3 runs 11 residues. Germline lookup yields CDR1 DFQATT and CDR2 SNEGSKA (reference sequence). With 7 bases removed from V and 4 bases from J, the gap between germline ends came to 8 bases. This sample was taken from a study of cytomegalovirus exposure and HLA in healthy donors. This TCR came from a man aged 40-49 years in good health and CMV-seronegative. The sample comprised PBMCs. The chain couples TRBV20-1 to TRBJ2-1, with D uncertain. DNA of the CDR3: TGCAGTGTCCTACTTTACAATGAGCAGTTCTTC. Its translation is CSVLLYNEQFF.